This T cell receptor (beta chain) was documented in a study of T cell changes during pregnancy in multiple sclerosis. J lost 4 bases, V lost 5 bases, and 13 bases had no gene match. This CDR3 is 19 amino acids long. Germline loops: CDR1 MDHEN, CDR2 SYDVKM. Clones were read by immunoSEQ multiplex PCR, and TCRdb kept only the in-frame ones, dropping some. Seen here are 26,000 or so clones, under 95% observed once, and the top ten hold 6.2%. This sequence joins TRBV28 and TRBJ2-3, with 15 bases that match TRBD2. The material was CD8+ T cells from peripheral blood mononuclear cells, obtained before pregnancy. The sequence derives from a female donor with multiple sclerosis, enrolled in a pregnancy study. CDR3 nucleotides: TGTGCCAGCAGTCCAACCCCCAGGACTAGCGGGAGGGGTGCAGATACGCAGTATTTT. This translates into CASSPTPRTSGRGADTQYF.